What follows are 27 T cell receptor beta chains derived from one specimen sequenced in a study of blood T cell repertoires in COVID-19. Sequenced by immunoSEQ multiplex PCR; TCRdb stores in-frame clones only, minus some. There are some 250,000 clones in the sample; over 70% occur only once, and 2.5% to 4% lies in the top ten. The specimen was peripheral blood. Receptors were obtained from a woman of 80 years or more with acute or convalescent COVID-19.

This chain joins TRBV5-1 and TRBJ1-1; 7 bases are a match to TRBD1. The germline V gene encodes CDR1 SGHRS and CDR2 YFSETQ. The V gene end was trimmed by 0 bases and the J gene end by 6 bases; junction bases not matched to a gene: 2. The CDR3 loop spans 13 amino acids. CDR3 sequence reads: CASSLEGGAEAFF. As DNA, the CDR3 is TGCGCCAGCAGCTTGGAAGGGGGCGCTGAAGCTTTCTTT.

This chain joins TRBV3-1 (or the pseudogene TRBV3-2) and TRBJ2-3; 8 bases map to TRBD2. CDR1 is LGHDT, CDR2 YNNKEL, per germline (reference sequence). The V and J ends lost 1 base and 4 bases, in that order; junction bases with no gene match: 7. The CDR3 spans 16 residues. The CDR3: CASSQGAGGRSDTQYF. CDR3 in DNA: TGTGCCAGCAGCCAAGGGGCGGGGGGCAGGTCAGATACGCAGTATTTT.

The chain links TRBV14 to TRBJ1-3; D uncertain. CDR1 and CDR2 from the germline V gene are SGHDN and FVKESK. The germline V and J ends were trimmed by 4 bases and 2 bases, with 9 bases remaining between them. The CDR3 is 14 residues long. The CDR3: CASSLRHPGNTIYF. The CDR3 nucleotides are TGTGCCAGCAGCCTCAGACATCCTGGAAACACCATATATTTT.

The rearrangement joins TRBV2 to TRBJ2-7; 10 positions match TRBD1. V lost 7 bases, J lost 5 bases, and 11 bases stayed unmatched. Per the germline V gene, CDR1 is SNHLY and CDR2 is FYNNEI. The CDR3 loop spans 15 amino acids. CDR3 residues: CASTRQGAIPDEQYF. In nucleotides, the CDR3 is TGTGCCAGCACCCGACAGGGGGCTATCCCCGACGAGCAGTACTTC.

This clone was seen once. V and J are TRBV6-5 and TRBJ2-3; 13 bases line up with TRBD2. With V trimmed by 5 bases and J by 5 bases, 4 bases remained unmatched. The CDR3 covers 15 residues. In germline, CDR1 is MNHEY, CDR2 SVGAGI. CDR3 DNA: TGTGCCAGCAGTCCCGGGACTAGCGGGGTAGATACGCAGTATTTT. Protein: CASSPGTSGVDTQYF.

The rearrangement joins TRBV6-6 to TRBJ1-5; D gene unclear. CDR1 and CDR2 from the germline V gene are MNHNY and SVGAGI (reference sequence). Trimming cost V 5 bases and J 6 bases, with 8 bases left between them. The CDR3 contains 12 residues. The CDR3, as DNA: TGTGCCAGCAGTCCCACGGGTCAGCCCCAGCATTTT. Translation: CASSPTGQPQHF.

This clone occurred a few times. The V and J genes are TRBV1 and TRBJ2-4; the D call in the table, TRBD2, was not verified against the DNA. TRBV1 is described as a pseudogene. The CDR3 has 19 amino acids. CDR3 in DNA: TGCACCAGCAGCCAAGATCGCCACCGGGGAAGGACTAGCGGATACATTCAGTACTTC. Its protein product is CTSSQDRHRGRTSGYIQYF.

The genes are TRBV11-3 and TRBJ2-1, with 7 positions matching TRBD1. Germline V CDR1 and CDR2: SGHNT, YENEEA. The trim removed 0 bases at V and 5 bases at J, leaving 1 base unmatched. The CDR3 consists of 14 residues. CDR3 residues: CASSLEGTDNEQFF. CDR3 nucleotides: TGTGCCAGCAGCTTAGAAGGGACAGACAATGAGCAGTTCTTC.

This clone appeared once. The chain employs TRBV30 and TRBJ2-7; 10 bases are a match to TRBD2. V lost 2 bases to trimming and J lost 2 bases; unmatched junction nucleotides: 6. The germline gives CDR1 GTSNPN, CDR2 SVGIG (reference sequence). This CDR3 region has 15 residues. Written as DNA, the CDR3 is TGTGCCTGGAGTCCCCTAGCGGGGGTTACCTACGAGCAGTACTTC. It encodes CAWSPLAGVTYEQYF.

This rearrangement joins TRBV28 to TRBJ2-2, with D maybe TRBD1 (5 bases). V shed 3 bases and J shed 4 bases, with 12 bases lying between them. Germline loops: CDR1 MDHEN, CDR2 SYDVKM. The CDR3 consists of 15 residues. The CDR3 DNA reads as TGTGCCAGCAGTTTGTGGACCCAGGGCACCGGGGAGCTGTTTTTT. Protein: CASSLWTQGTGELFF. Based on the CDR3 plus reference TRBV28 and TRBJ2-2, the full variable domain is DVKVTQSSRYLVKRTGEKVFLECVQDMDHENMFWYRQDPGLGLRLIYFSYDVKMKEKGDIPEGYSVSREKKERFSLILESASTNQTSMYLCASSLWTQGTGELFFGEGSRLTVL.

The chain carries TRBV6-6 and TRBJ2-7; D call uncertain. Germline loops: CDR1 MNHNY, CDR2 SVGAGI (reference sequence). The V end lost 10 bases, the J end lost 0 bases, and 7 bases lay between the germline ends. This CDR3 spans 11 amino acids. The DNA for the CDR3 is TGTGCCACCACACACTCCTACGAGCAGTACTTC. Protein: CATTHSYEQYF.

This clone was observed once. CDR3: CASRPNTNSPLHF. The CDR3 DNA reads as TGTGCCAGCCGCCCGAACACAAATTCACCCCTCCACTTT. The chain couples TRBV12-3 or TRBV12-4 to TRBJ1-6; D unresolved. Trimming shortened V by 8 bases and J by 7 bases, and 12 bases separated the two germline ends. This CDR3 is built from 13 residues.

The chain recombines TRBV4-1 with TRBJ1-5; TRBD1 might be the D (5 bases). Germline CDR1 MGHRA, CDR2 YSYEKL. The V and J ends lost 4 bases and 6 bases respectively, with 19 bases between them. This CDR3 comprises 16 residues. This CDR3 reads CASSPEQYLRVQPQHF. The DNA of the CDR3 is TGCGCCAGCAGCCCCGAGCAGTACCTCAGGGTTCAGCCCCAGCATTTT.

This chain joins TRBV27 and TRBJ2-3; D uncertain. The V gene lost 1 base and the J gene lost 3 bases, with 8 bases spanning the gap. Germline V CDR1 and CDR2: MNHEY, SMNVEV (reference sequence). The CDR3 loop spans 14 amino acids. This CDR3 reads CASSLFGGTDTQYF. The DNA for the CDR3 is TGTGCCAGCAGTTTATTCGGCGGAACAGATACGCAGTATTTT.

The genes are TRBV2 and TRBJ2-7; a possible D gene is TRBD2 (6 bases). The germline V gene encodes CDR1 SNHLY and CDR2 FYNNEI. The CDR3 is 14 residues long. Trimming cost V 7 bases and J 0 bases, with 13 bases left between them. The chain's CDR3 is CASNSGVPSYEQYF. CDR3 DNA sequence: TGTGCCAGCAATTCGGGGGTCCCCTCCTACGAGCAGTACTTC.

On this clone: Additional DNA sequences in this sample encode the identical CDR3. This chain uses TRBV28 with TRBJ1-5; D is perhaps TRBD1 (5 bases). Germline V gene data show CDR1 as MDHEN and CDR2 as SYDVKM. V was trimmed by 1 base and J by 4 bases, leaving 5 bases between them. The CDR3 has 13 amino acids. The CDR3 is CASSLSGNQPQHF. The CDR3 region has the DNA TGTGCCAGCAGTTTATCAGGGAATCAGCCCCAGCATTTT.

This rearrangement joins TRBV9 to TRBJ2-3; the D is unclear. Germline V gene data show CDR1 as SGDLS and CDR2 as YYNGEE. The CDR3 contains 15 residues. V lost 0 bases and J lost 1, with 9 bases in between. Here the CDR3 reads CASSVVSVGTDTQYF. The CDR3, as DNA: TGTGCCAGCAGCGTAGTAAGCGTTGGCACAGATACGCAGTATTTT.

J is TRBJ1-1 and V is TRBV18; perhaps TRBD1 as D (6 bases). Germline-derived CDR1 and CDR2 are KGHSH and LQKENI. V dropped 5 bases and J dropped 0 bases, with 13 bases sitting between them. There are 15 residues in the CDR3. The CDR3 region is CASSRDINMNTEAFF. CDR3 in DNA: TGTGCCAGCTCAAGGGACATAAACATGAACACTGAAGCTTTCTTT.

This CDR3 reads CASSTHRGLGYTF. In DNA form, the CDR3 reads TGTGCCAGCAGTACCCACAGGGGGCTTGGCTACACCTTC. The rearrangement joins TRBV12-3 or TRBV12-4 to TRBJ1-2; 9 bases fit TRBD1. The V gene end was trimmed by 5 bases and the J gene end by 7 bases; junction bases not matched to a gene: 5. The CDR3 is 13 amino acids.

This chain joins TRBV5-1 and TRBJ1-3; the D is unclear. Germline CDR1 and CDR2: SGHRS and YFSETQ. Trimming took off 0 bases at V and 0 bases at J, with 7 bases between the two ends. CDR3 size: 15 residues. The CDR3 region has the DNA TGCGCCAGCAGCTTGGACAGATACTCTGGAAACACCATATATTTT. This sequence encodes CASSLDRYSGNTIYF.

The chain employs TRBV6-6 and TRBJ1-2; 7 nucleotides align to TRBD1. The germline gives CDR1 MNHNY, CDR2 SVGAGI (reference sequence). The CDR3 totals 12 residues. V lost 6 bases, J lost 5 bases, and 3 bases stayed unmatched. This CDR3 is CASRPGQYGYTF. In DNA, the CDR3 is TGTGCCAGCAGACCGGGACAGTATGGCTACACCTTC.

The chain joins TRBV12-3 or TRBV12-4 to TRBJ1-3; no clear D. The CDR3 loop spans 13 amino acids. V lost 3 bases and J 7 bases, leaving 10 bases between the germline ends. The CDR3: CASSLREMNTIYF. CDR3 nucleotides: TGTGCCAGCAGTTTGAGGGAGATGAACACCATATATTTT.

The CDR3, as DNA: TGTGCCAGCAGCTTAGGGGGGCTAGCCAACACCGGGGAGCTGTTTTTT. The encoded protein is CASSLGGLANTGELFF. This chain uses TRBV11-3 with TRBJ2-2; D might be TRBD1 (6 bases). CDR1 and CDR2 (germline): SGHNT, YENEEA. Deletions cut 1 base from V and 2 bases from J, with 11 bases between. CDR3 length equals 16 residues. The whole variable domain, filled in from reference TRBV11-3 and TRBJ2-2, reads EAGVVQSPRYKIIEKKQPVAFWCNPISGHNTLYWYLQNLGQGPELLIRYENEEAVDDSQLPKDRFSAERLKGVDSTLKIQPAELGDSAVYLCASSLGGLANTGELFFGEGSRLTVL.

The chain is built from TRBV4-3 and TRBJ2-1; unclear D gene. The germline gives CDR1 LGHNA, CDR2 YSLEER. The CDR3 is 16 amino acids. V lost 0 bases, J lost 0 bases, and 9 bases lay in between. In DNA form, the CDR3 reads TGCGCCAGCAGCCAAGAGCTCTATAGCTCCTACAATGAGCAGTTCTTC. Protein sequence: CASSQELYSSYNEQFF.

The chain carries TRBV18 and TRBJ2-6; D is perhaps TRBD2 (6 bases). This CDR3 spans 17 amino acids. Germline CDR1 KGHSH, CDR2 LQKENI. The V end lost 2 bases, the J end lost 3 bases, and 14 bases lay between the germline ends. CDR3 nucleotides: TGTGCCAGCTCACCATTGGAGGGTATCGGTGGGGCCAACGTCCTGACTTTC. This gives the protein CASSPLEGIGGANVLTF.

This clone appeared once. The V and J genes are TRBV9 and TRBJ2-7; TRBD2 agrees at 9 bases. This CDR3 spans 15 amino acids. The V gene's germline CDR1 is SGDLS and CDR2 YYNGEE. V dropped 0 bases and J dropped 6; count of bases not matched to a gene: 7. For the CDR3, the DNA is TGTGCCAGCAGCGTAGGTGGTAGCGGGAGTTCCGAGCAGTACTTC. Translating it yields CASSVGGSGSSEQYF.

In its sample, this clone was seen a few times. The CDR3 nucleotides read TGCGCCAGCGACACCAAAAACCGGGACAGGGTCTTTTTGGATTCACCCCTCCACTTT. Its protein is CASDTKNRDRVFLDSPLHF. V is TRBV23-1 and J is TRBJ1-6; 9 positions agree with TRBD1. TRBV23-1 belongs to the ORF category, with a function that is uncertain. CDR3 length equals 19 residues. With V trimmed by 8 bases and J by 8 bases, 22 bases remained unmatched.